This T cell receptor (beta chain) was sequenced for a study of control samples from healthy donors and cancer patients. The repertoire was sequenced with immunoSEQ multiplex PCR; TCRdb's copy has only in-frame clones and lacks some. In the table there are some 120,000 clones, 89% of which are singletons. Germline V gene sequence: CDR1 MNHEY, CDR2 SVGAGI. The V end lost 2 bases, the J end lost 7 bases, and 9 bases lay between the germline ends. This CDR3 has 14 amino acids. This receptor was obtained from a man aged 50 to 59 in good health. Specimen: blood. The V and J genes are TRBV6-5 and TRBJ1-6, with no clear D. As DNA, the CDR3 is TGTGCCAGCAGTTACGGCCCTAACAATTCACCCCTCCACTTT. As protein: CASSYGPNNSPLHF.